The 23 T cell receptor beta chains below all came from one sample that was sequenced in a study of CD8 T cells in Susac syndrome (dated by TCRdb to about 2019). Preparation of the library involved the immunoSEQ multiplex PCR assay. RNA was extracted using the RNeasy kit, and about 0.5 to 1 microgram was reverse transcribed with random hexamers. TCRdb reran the public reads through fastp at Q25 and MiXCR, keeping productive beta chains. Every CDR3 protein is listed once, alongside the most common genes and DNA of its rows. The sample includes about 130,000 distinct CDR3 sequences, with about 95% observed a single time. 0.095% to 0.15% of the sample is in the top ten clones. The sequenced sample consisted of CD4+ T cells from PBMCs. Receptors originate from a human donor with multiple sclerosis.

This sequence joins TRBV6-1 and TRBJ1-2; D is uncertain. V was trimmed by 0 bases and J by 9 bases, leaving 14 bases between them. The CDR3 runs 14 residues. Germline CDR1 and CDR2: MNHNS and SASEGT. This chain's CDR3 is CASSEARVGRSYTF. The CDR3 DNA follows: TGTGCCAGCAGTGAAGCGCGGGTGGGCAGAAGCTACACCTTC.

The chain recombines TRBV7-2 with TRBJ1-2; possibly TRBD1 for D (6 bases). Germline values: CDR1 SGHTA, CDR2 FQGNSA. The CDR3 has 17 amino acids. V dropped 5 bases and J dropped 0 bases, with 19 bases sitting between them. This CDR3 reads CASSPPGTYTSNYGYTF. The CDR3 DNA reads TGTGCCAGCAGCCCCCCGGGGACATACACCTCTAACTATGGCTACACCTTC.

This chain uses TRBV7-2 with TRBJ1-6, with a weak D call TRBD1 (5 bases). Looked up from germline, CDR1 is SGHTA and CDR2 is FQGNSA. Trimming left V 3 bases short and J 5 bases short, with 14 bases between. This CDR3 has 16 residues. The CDR3 DNA follows: TGTGCCAGCAGCTTCGCAGGGCTAGAGAATAATTCACCCCTCCACTTT. Its translation: CASSFAGLENNSPLHF. The complete variable domain, with remaining parts taken from reference TRBV7-2 and TRBJ1-6, reads GAGVSQSPSNKVTEKGKDVELRCDPISGHTALYWYRQSLGQGLEFLIYFQGNSAPDKSGLPSDRFSAERTGGSVSTLTIQRTQQEDSAVYLCASSFAGLENNSPLHFGNGTRLTVT.

The V gene is TRBV28, the J gene TRBJ2-7, with TRBD2 matching over 7 bases. This CDR3 spans 15 amino acids. Per germline, CDR1 MDHEN and CDR2 SYDVKM. V shed 6 bases, J shed 0 bases, and the junction held 8 bases outside the gene matches. The CDR3 reads CASSRGDRDSYEQYF. Here the CDR3 DNA reads TGTGCCAGCAGCCGGGGGGACCGGGACTCCTACGAGCAGTACTTC.

This chain joins TRBV5-4 and TRBJ1-5; TRBD1 might be the D (6 bases). Per the germline V gene, CDR1 is SGHNT and CDR2 is YYREEE (reference sequence). The length of the CDR3 is 13 residues. V lost 0 bases and J lost 7, with 8 bases in between. DNA of the CDR3: TGTGCCAGCAGCTTGGACAGGGACCAGCCCCAGCATTTT. Its translation is CASSLDRDQPQHF.

The chain carries TRBV20-1 and TRBJ2-7, with 14 bases lining up with TRBD2. CDR3 size: 15 residues. Germline V gene data show CDR1 as DFQATT and CDR2 as SNEGSKA (reference sequence). The V segment lost 5 bases and the J segment 5 bases; nucleotides outside the gene matches: 8. CDR3: CSAQLTSGGANEQYF. CDR3 in DNA: TGCAGTGCTCAGTTGACTAGCGGGGGGGCGAACGAGCAGTACTTC.

V is TRBV29-1 and J is TRBJ1-1; D gene ambiguous. The CDR3 covers 14 residues. Trimming cost V 2 bases and J 2 bases, with 12 bases left between them. The germline V gene encodes CDR1 SQVTM and CDR2 ANQGSEA. CDR3 DNA: TGCAGCGTTGAACTGGACCGGGATAACACTGAAGCTTTCTTT. Protein product: CSVELDRDNTEAFF.

The chain couples TRBV6-1 to TRBJ2-5; no firm D call. V gave up 4 bases and J gave up 7 bases, with 13 bases separating them. Germline V gene data show CDR1 as MNHNS and CDR2 as SASEGT. CDR3 length: 13 residues. CDR3 DNA: TGTGCCAGCAGTGCGTCCGGCTCGGGGACCCAGTACTTC. Encoded protein: CASSASGSGTQYF.

The genes are TRBV7-9 and TRBJ2-1, with 9 positions matching TRBD1. The junction had 3 bases not matched to a gene; V was cut back by 2 bases and J by 1 base. This CDR3 is built from 16 residues. Germline CDR1 reads SEHNR; CDR2 reads FQNEAQ (reference sequence). This CDR3 is CASSLTGQGSYNEQFF. CDR3 nucleotide sequence: TGTGCCAGCAGCTTAACGGGACAGGGTTCCTACAATGAGCAGTTCTTC. The whole variable domain, remainder taken from reference TRBV7-9 and TRBJ2-1, is DTGVSQNPRHKITKRGQNVTFRCDPISEHNRLYWYRQTLGQGPEFLTYFQNEAQLEKSRLLSDRFSAERPKGSFSTLEIQRTEQGDSAMYLCASSLTGQGSYNEQFFGPGTRLTVL.

The chain has TRBV20-1 and TRBJ2-6, with 9 bases fitting TRBD2. V lost 2 bases to trimming and J lost 1 base; unmatched junction nucleotides: 9. From germline, CDR1 is DFQATT and CDR2 SNEGSKA (reference sequence). CDR3 length: 18 residues. The CDR3 nucleotides are TGCAGTGCTAGAATGATAGCGGGAGCCCATTCTGGGGCCAACGTCCTGACTTTC. Translated: CSARMIAGAHSGANVLTF.

V usage is TRBV20-1 and J usage is TRBJ2-7, with 11 bases that match TRBD2. CDR1 is DFQATT, CDR2 SNEGSKA, per germline (reference sequence). The CDR3 consists of 13 residues. V lost 6 bases, J lost 4 bases, and 5 bases stayed unmatched. The CDR3 DNA is TGCAGTGCCACCGGGACTAGCGGTTACGAGCAGTACTTC. This translates into CSATGTSGYEQYF.

The rearrangement uses TRBV2 and TRBJ2-1; no clear D. Per germline, CDR1 SNHLY and CDR2 FYNNEI. V dropped 8 bases and J dropped 8 bases, with 13 bases sitting between them. The CDR3 extends over 12 amino acids. The CDR3 DNA is TGTGCCAGCCTCGAAGCCTCCGATGAGCAGTTCTTC. It translates to CASLEASDEQFF.

The rearrangement links TRBV28 to TRBJ2-5; TRBD2 matches 10 bases. Trimming cost V 6 bases and J 3 bases; bases outside gene matches: 7. Germline V gene data show CDR1 as MDHEN and CDR2 as SYDVKM. CDR3 length equals 15 residues. CDR3 sequence (DNA): TGTGCCAGCAGACCTAGCGGGAGAAGCGAAGAGACCCAGTACTTC. Translated: CASRPSGRSEETQYF.

The rearrangement joins TRBV7-9 to TRBJ1-1; D is possibly TRBD1 (5 bases). The ends were cut back, 5 bases at V and 3 bases at J, with 10 bases in the middle. The germline V gene has CDR1 SEHNR and CDR2 FQNEAQ (reference sequence). The CDR3 loop spans 13 amino acids. CDR3: CASSPREYTEAFF. The CDR3, as DNA: TGTGCCAGCAGCCCCAGGGAATACACTGAAGCTTTCTTT.

The chain links TRBV29-1 to TRBJ2-7; perhaps TRBD1 as D (7 bases). Deletions cut 6 bases from V and 3 bases from J, with 15 bases between. The CDR3 has 13 residues. CDR1 and CDR2 from the germline V gene are SQVTM and ANQGSEA. As DNA, the CDR3 is TGCAGCGTGGCAGGGGGGAGGTACTACGAGCAGTACTTC. Its protein is CSVAGGRYYEQYF.

This clonotype appeared a single time. The V gene is TRBV7-9, the J gene TRBJ2-3, with unresolved D. This CDR3 is 8 amino acids long. Per the germline V gene, CDR1 is SEHNR and CDR2 is FQNEAQ (reference sequence). V lost 1 base and J 13 bases, leaving 0 bases between the germline ends. The CDR3 coding sequence is TGTGCCAGCAGCTTAGAGTATTTT. Translating it yields CASSLEYF.

V is TRBV30 and J is TRBJ2-5; either TRBD1 or TRBD2 may supply D (6 bases each). There are 16 residues in the CDR3. Germline V gene sequence: CDR1 GTSNPN, CDR2 SVGIG (reference sequence). Trimming pared 2 bases from V and 5 bases from J, leaving 21 bases between. CDR3 loop: CAWSRRSGAPRETQYF. The CDR3 DNA is TGTGCCTGGAGTAGGAGGTCGGGGGCGCCCCGTGAGACCCAGTACTTC. Supplemented by reference TRBV30 and TRBJ2-5, the full variable domain reads SQTIHQWPATLVQPVGSPLSLECTVEGTSNPNLYWYRQAAGRGLQLLFYSVGIGQISSEVPQNLSASRPQDRQFILSSKKLLLSDSGFYLCAWSRRSGAPRETQYFGPGTRLLVL.

The gene calls are TRBV7-2 and TRBJ2-1; a weak D match, TRBD1 (5 bases). The CDR3 loop spans 15 amino acids. Trimming removed 3 bases at V and 4 bases at J, with 13 bases between. CDR1 is SGHTA and CDR2 is FQGNSA in the germline V gene. As DNA, the CDR3 is TGTGCCAGCAGCTTCGGACATAATACTTACAATGAGCAGTTCTTC. Protein: CASSFGHNTYNEQFF.

V is TRBV12-3 or TRBV12-4 and J is TRBJ2-1; TRBD2 might be the D (5 bases). With 5 bases removed from V and 9 bases from J, the gap between germline ends came to 17 bases. The CDR3 length is 14 residues. The CDR3 loop is CASSLHHTRPEQFF. In nucleotides, the CDR3 is TGTGCCAGCAGTCTACACCACACTAGGCCTGAGCAGTTCTTC.

The chain is built from TRBV24-1 and TRBJ2-1, with D possibly being TRBD1 or TRBD2 (5 bases each). The CDR3 is 15 amino acids. Trimming left V 5 bases short and J 0 bases short, with 10 bases between. The V gene's germline CDR1 is KGHDR and CDR2 SFDVKD. CDR3 amino acids: CATSAPGSSYNEQFF. CDR3 in DNA: TGTGCCACCAGTGCTCCAGGGAGCTCCTACAATGAGCAGTTCTTC.

V usage is TRBV6-6 and J usage is TRBJ1-1, with a tentative D call TRBD1 (6 bases). This CDR3 is 13 amino acids long. The ends were cut back, 5 bases at V and 4 bases at J, with 11 bases in the middle. Germline assignment: CDR1 MNHNY and CDR2 SVGAGI (reference sequence). The CDR3 loop is CASSPQGFTEAFF. The CDR3 nucleotides read TGTGCCAGCAGTCCGCAGGGGTTCACTGAAGCTTTCTTT.

This chain connects TRBV20-1 to TRBJ1-4, with TRBD1 matching 8 bases. The CDR3 runs 13 residues. Trimming removed 6 bases from V and 8 bases from J; junction bases left unmatched: 8. Germline CDR1 reads DFQATT; CDR2 reads SNEGSKA (reference sequence). CDR3 coding DNA: TGCAGTGCCAAAACAGGGGGTGGGGAAAAACTGTTTTTT. This codes for CSAKTGGGEKLFF.

The chain recombines TRBV4-3 with TRBJ1-2; D call uncertain. The V gene lost 0 bases and the J gene lost 5 bases, with 7 bases spanning the gap. Germline-derived CDR1 and CDR2 are LGHNA and YSLEER. The length of the CDR3 is 13 residues. This chain's CDR3 is CASSQELRYGYTF. The CDR3 DNA reads as TGCGCCAGCAGCCAAGAGCTACGTTATGGCTACACCTTC.